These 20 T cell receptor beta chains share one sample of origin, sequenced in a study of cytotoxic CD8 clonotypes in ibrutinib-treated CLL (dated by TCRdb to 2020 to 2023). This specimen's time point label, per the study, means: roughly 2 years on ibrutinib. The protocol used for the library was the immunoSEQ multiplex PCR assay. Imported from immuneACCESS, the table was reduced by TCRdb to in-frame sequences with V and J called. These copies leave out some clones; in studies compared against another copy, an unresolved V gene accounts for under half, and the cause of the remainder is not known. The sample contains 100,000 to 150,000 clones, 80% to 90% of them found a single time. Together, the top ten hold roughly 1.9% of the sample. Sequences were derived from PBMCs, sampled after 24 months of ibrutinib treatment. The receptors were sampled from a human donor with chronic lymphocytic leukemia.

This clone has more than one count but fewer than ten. The CDR3 region is CASSLRGGETQYF. The CDR3 DNA sequence: TGTGCCAGCAGCTTAAGAGGAGGAGAGACCCAGTACTTC. V is TRBV7-3 and J is TRBJ2-5; D is perhaps TRBD2 (5 bases). The germline V and J ends were trimmed by 1 base and 4 bases, with 7 bases remaining between them. This CDR3 has 13 amino acids. CDR1 is SGHTA and CDR2 is FQGTGA in the germline V gene.

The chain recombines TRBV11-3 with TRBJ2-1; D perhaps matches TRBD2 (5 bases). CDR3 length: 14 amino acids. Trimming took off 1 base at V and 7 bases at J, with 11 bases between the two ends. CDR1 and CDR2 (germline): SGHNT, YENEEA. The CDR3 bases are TGTGCCAGCAGCTTAGGGAGGAGGAGGAATGAGCAGTTCTTC. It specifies CASSLGRRRNEQFF.

CDR3 nucleotide sequence: TGTGCCAGTAGTATAGGACAGGGGCCCAATCAGCCCCAGCATTTT. This translates into CASSIGQGPNQPQHF. The V and J genes are TRBV19 and TRBJ1-5, with 8 bases identical to TRBD1. V shed 1 base and J 3 bases; nucleotides not matched to a gene: 2. This CDR3 spans 15 amino acids. Per germline, CDR1 LNHDA and CDR2 SQIVND (reference sequence).

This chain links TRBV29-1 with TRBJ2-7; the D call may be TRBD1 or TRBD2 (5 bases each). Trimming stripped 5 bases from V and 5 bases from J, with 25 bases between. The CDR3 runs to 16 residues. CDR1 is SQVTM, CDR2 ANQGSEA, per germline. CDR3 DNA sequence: TGCAGCGTTAATTGGGCGGGCGAGGGGTGGAAGGACGAGCAGTACTTC. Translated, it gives CSVNWAGEGWKDEQYF.

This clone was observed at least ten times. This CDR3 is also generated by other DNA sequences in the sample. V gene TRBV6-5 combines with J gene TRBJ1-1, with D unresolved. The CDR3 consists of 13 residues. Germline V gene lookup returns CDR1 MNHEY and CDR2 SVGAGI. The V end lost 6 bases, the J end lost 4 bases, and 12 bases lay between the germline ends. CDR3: CASSRGGSTEAFF. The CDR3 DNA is TGTGCCAGCAGCCGCGGTGGATCCACTGAAGCTTTCTTT.

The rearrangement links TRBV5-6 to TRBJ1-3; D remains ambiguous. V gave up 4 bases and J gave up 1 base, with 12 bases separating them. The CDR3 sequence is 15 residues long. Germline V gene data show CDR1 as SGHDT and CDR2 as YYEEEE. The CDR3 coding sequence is TGTGCCAGCAGCCTTGGAGGGTTTTCTGGAAACACCATATATTTT. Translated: CASSLGGFSGNTIYF.

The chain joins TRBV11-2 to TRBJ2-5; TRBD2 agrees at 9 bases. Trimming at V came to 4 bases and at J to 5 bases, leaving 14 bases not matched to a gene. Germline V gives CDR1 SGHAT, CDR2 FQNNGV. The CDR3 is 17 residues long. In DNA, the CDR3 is TGTGCCAGCAGCTCCACGGCGGCCGCGGGGGGGCGGGAGACCCAGTACTTC. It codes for CASSSTAAAGGRETQYF.

This CDR3 is CASSPLGGNSGNTIYF. DNA for the CDR3: TGTGCCAGCAGCCCTTTGGGGGGTAACTCTGGAAACACCATATATTTT. The chain carries TRBV14 and TRBJ1-3; D possibly corresponds to TRBD1 (5 bases). The length of the CDR3 is 16 residues. V lost 4 bases to trimming and J lost 0 bases, with 13 bases between them. Germline V lookup: CDR1 SGHDN, CDR2 FVKESK.

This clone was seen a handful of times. The chain's CDR3 is CSVEEGTGGNQPQHF. The CDR3 nucleotides are TGCAGCGTTGAAGAGGGTACAGGGGGCAATCAGCCCCAGCATTTT. The chain uses TRBV29-1 and TRBJ1-5, with TRBD1 matching over 7 bases. Germline CDR1 is SQVTM and CDR2 is ANQGSEA. This CDR3 has 15 residues. Trimming at V came to 0 bases and at J to 2 bases, leaving 4 bases not matched to a gene.

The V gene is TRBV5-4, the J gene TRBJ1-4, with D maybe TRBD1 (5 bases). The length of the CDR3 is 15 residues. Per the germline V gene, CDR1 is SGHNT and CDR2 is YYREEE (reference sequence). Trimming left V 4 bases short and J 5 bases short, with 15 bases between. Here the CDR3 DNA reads TGTGCCAGCAGCCCGGCGGGGACGGCCAATGAAAAACTGTTTTTT. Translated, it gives CASSPAGTANEKLFF.

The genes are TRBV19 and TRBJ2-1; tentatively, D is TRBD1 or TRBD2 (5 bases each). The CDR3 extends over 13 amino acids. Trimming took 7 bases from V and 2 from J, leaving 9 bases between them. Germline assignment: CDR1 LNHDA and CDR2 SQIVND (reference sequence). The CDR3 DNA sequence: TGTGCCAGTAATGGGGGAACCTACAATGAGCAGTTCTTC. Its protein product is CASNGGTYNEQFF.

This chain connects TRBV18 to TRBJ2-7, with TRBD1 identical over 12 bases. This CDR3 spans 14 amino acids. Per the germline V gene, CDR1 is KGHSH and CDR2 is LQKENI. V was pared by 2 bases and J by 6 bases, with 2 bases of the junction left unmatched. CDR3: CASSPGTGGLEQYF. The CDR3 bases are TGTGCCAGCTCACCAGGGACAGGGGGCCTCGAGCAGTACTTC.

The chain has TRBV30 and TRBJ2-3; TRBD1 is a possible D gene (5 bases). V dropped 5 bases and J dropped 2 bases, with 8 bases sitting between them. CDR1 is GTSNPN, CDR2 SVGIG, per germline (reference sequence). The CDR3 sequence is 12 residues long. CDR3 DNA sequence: TGTGCCTGGGACAGAGACACAGATACGCAGTATTTT. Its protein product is CAWDRDTDTQYF.

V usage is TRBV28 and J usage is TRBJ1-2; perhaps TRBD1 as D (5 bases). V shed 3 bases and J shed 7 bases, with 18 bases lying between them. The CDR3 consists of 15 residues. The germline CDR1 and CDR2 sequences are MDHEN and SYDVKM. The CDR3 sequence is CASSFGSNQGVGYTF. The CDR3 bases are TGTGCCAGCAGTTTCGGAAGTAATCAGGGTGTTGGCTACACCTTC.

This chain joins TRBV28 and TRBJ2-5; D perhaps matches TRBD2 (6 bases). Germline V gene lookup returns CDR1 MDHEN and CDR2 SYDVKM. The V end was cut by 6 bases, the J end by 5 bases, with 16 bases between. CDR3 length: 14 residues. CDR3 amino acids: CASSSPGGGETQYF. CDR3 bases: TGTGCCAGCAGCTCCCCCGGGGGTGGGGAGACCCAGTACTTC.

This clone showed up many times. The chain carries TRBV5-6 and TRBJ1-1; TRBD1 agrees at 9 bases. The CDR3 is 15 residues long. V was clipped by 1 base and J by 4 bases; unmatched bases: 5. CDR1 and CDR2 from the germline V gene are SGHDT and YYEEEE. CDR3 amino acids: CASSLLDRGGTEAFF. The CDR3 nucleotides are TGTGCCAGCAGCTTGCTGGACAGGGGCGGCACTGAAGCTTTCTTT.

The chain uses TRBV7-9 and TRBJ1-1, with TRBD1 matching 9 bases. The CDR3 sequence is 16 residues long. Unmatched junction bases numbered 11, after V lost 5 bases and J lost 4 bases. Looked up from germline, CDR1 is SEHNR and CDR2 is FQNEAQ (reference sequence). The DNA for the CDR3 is TGTGCCAGCAGCCCGACGGACAGGGGTGTAGGCACTGAAGCTTTCTTT. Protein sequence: CASSPTDRGVGTEAFF.

The CDR3 loop is CASSQEYRSSGNTIYF. The CDR3 nucleotides read TGCGCCAGCAGCCAGGAATACAGGTCCTCTGGAAACACCATATATTTT. This chain connects TRBV4-3 to TRBJ1-3; D might be TRBD1 (5 bases). Germline values: CDR1 LGHNA, CDR2 YSLEER. V shed 3 bases and J shed 0 bases, with 12 bases lying between them. The CDR3 totals 16 residues.

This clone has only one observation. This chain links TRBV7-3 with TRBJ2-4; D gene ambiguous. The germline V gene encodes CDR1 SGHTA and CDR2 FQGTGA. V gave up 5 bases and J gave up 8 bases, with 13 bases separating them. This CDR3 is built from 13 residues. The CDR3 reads CASSQGSGDIQYF. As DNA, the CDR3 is TGTGCCAGCAGCCAAGGGTCGGGTGACATTCAGTACTTC.

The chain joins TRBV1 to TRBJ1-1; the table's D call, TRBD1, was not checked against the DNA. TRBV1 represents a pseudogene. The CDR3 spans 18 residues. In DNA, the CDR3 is TGCACCAGCAGCCAGAACCCTCGGGACAGGGGGCTGGACACTGAAGCTTTCTTT. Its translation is CTSSQNPRDRGLDTEAFF.